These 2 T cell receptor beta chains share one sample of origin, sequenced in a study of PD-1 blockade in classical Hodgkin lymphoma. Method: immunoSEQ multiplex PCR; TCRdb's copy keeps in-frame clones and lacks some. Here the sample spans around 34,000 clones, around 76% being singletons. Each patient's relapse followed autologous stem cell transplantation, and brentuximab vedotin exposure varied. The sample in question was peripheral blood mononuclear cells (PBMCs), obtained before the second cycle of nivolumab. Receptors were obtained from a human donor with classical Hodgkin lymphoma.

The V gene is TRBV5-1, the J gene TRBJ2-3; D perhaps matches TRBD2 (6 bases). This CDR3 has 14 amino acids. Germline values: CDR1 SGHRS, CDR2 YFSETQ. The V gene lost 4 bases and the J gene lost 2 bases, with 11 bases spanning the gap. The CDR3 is CASSLDYLTDTQYF. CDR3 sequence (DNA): TGCGCCAGCAGCCTGGACTACCTCACAGATACGCAGTATTTT.

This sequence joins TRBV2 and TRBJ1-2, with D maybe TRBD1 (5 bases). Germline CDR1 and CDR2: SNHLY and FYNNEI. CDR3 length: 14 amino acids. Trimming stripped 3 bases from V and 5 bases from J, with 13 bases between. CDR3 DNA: TGTGCCAGCAGTGATCCAGGGAGTCGGTATGGCTACACCTTC. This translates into CASSDPGSRYGYTF. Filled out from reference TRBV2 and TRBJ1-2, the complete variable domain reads EPEVTQTPSHQVTQMGQEVILRCVPISNHLYFYWYRQILGQKVEFLVSFYNNEISEKSEIFDDQFSVERPDGSNFTLKIRSTKLEDSAMYFCASSDPGSRYGYTFGSGTRLTVV.